Below, 7 T cell receptor beta chains from the same sample are listed, as sequenced in a study of cytomegalovirus exposure and HLA in healthy donors. With 60 Vbeta and 13 Jbeta primers, the PCR was carried out. Sequencing was performed with immunoSEQ multiplex PCR; in TCRdb, only in-frame clones are kept and a portion is missing. The sample has roughly 150,000 clones, roughly 80% seen once; the top ten hold about 2.4%. The sample comprised PBMCs. The receptors shown here come from a male donor in good health and CMV-seronegative.

In its sample, this clone was seen once. The CDR3 nucleotides read TGTGCCAGCAGCTACGCGGGGGGTTGGGAGCAGTACTTC. Protein: CASSYAGGWEQYF. This sequence joins TRBV5-6 and TRBJ2-7, with 8 nucleotides matching TRBD2. Trimming cost V 3 bases and J 7 bases; bases outside gene matches: 6. The CDR3 loop spans 13 amino acids. Germline V gene sequence: CDR1 SGHDT, CDR2 YYEEEE.

The rearrangement links TRBV27 to TRBJ2-7; 7 nucleotides align to TRBD2. V lost 6 bases, J lost 2 bases, and 10 bases stayed unmatched. Germline lookup yields CDR1 MNHEY and CDR2 SMNVEV (reference sequence). The CDR3 contains 15 residues. For the CDR3, the DNA is TGTGCCAGCAGGAAAAGGGGAGGGGAGACCTACGAGCAGTACTTC. Translated, it gives CASRKRGGETYEQYF.

CDR3 coding DNA: TGTGCCACCTTAAAGGCCAGTGACAGGGGACGGGGCTACACCTTC. Translated, it gives CATLKASDRGRGYTF. V usage is TRBV2 and J usage is TRBJ1-2, with 8 nucleotides matching TRBD1. Germline V gene data show CDR1 as SNHLY and CDR2 as FYNNEI. The CDR3 extends over 15 amino acids. V lost 10 bases to trimming and J lost 8 bases; unmatched junction nucleotides: 18.

A single count supports this clone. V and J are TRBV9 and TRBJ1-2, with 8 bases matching TRBD1. CDR1 and CDR2 (germline): SGDLS, YYNGEE. Trimming took 3 bases from V and 8 from J; bases not matched to a gene: 15. This CDR3 spans 16 amino acids. The CDR3 loop reads CASSAEIWTGQRGYTF. CDR3 DNA: TGTGCCAGCAGCGCAGAAATTTGGACAGGGCAGAGGGGCTACACCTTC.

The V call is TRBV6-5, the J call TRBJ2-1, with D unclear. Deletions cut 2 bases from V and 5 bases from J, with 7 bases between. CDR1 and CDR2 (germline): MNHEY, SVGAGI. The CDR3 is made up of 13 amino acids. CDR3 amino acids: CASSYSRHNEQFF. CDR3 in DNA: TGTGCCAGCAGTTACAGCCGCCACAATGAGCAGTTCTTC.

This chain uses TRBV5-6 with TRBJ1-5; 8 bases are shared with TRBD1. The CDR3 covers 16 residues. After removal of 0 bases from V and 5 bases from J, the junction contained 7 bases not matched to a gene. Germline CDR1 and CDR2: SGHDT and YYEEEE. The CDR3 region is CASSLGTGIGDQPQHF. In DNA form, the CDR3 reads TGTGCCAGCAGCTTGGGGACAGGGATTGGGGATCAGCCCCAGCATTTT.

The chain carries TRBV5-6 and TRBJ1-1; 7 bases are a match to TRBD1. V shed 4 bases, J shed 10 bases, and the junction held 7 bases outside the gene matches. Germline V gene sequence: CDR1 SGHDT, CDR2 YYEEEE. This CDR3 is built from 12 residues. The CDR3 sequence is CASSDSGGPAFF. In DNA form, the CDR3 reads TGTGCCAGCAGCGATTCAGGGGGTCCAGCTTTCTTT. Full variable domain (outside the CDR3, taken from reference TRBV5-6 and TRBJ1-1): DAGVTQSPTHLIKTRGQQVTLRCSPKSGHDTVSWYQQALGQGPQFIFQYYEEEERQRGNFPDRFSGHQFPNYSSELNVNALLLGDSALYLCASSDSGGPAFFGQGTRLTVV.